Listed below are T cell receptor beta chains from one sample, sequenced in a study of cytomegalovirus exposure and HLA in healthy donors. TCRdb's table, derived via immunoSEQ multiplex PCR, lists solely in-frame clones and lacks some. The repertoire consists of 100,000 or so clones, with more than 75% occurring once and the leading ten covering 4%. Sequenced material: PBMCs. Receptors were obtained from a woman aged 50 to 60 in good health and CMV-seropositive. Both conserved end residues are part of each CDR3. The order of the fields is D gene, J gene, V gene, clone size, CDR3 DNA, CDR3 protein. D genes are given only for firm matches. Part of the rows lack a size; the others show once, few, many or a class for expanded clones.

D: .
J: TRBJ1-5
V: TRBV4-1
size: once
DNA: TGCGCCAGCAGCCAGAGGGAGGGGAATCAGCCCCAGCATTTT
CDR3: CASSQREGNQPQHF

D: .
J: TRBJ2-7
V: TRBV5-1
size: .
DNA: TGCGCCAGCAGATCCGAGGGTTACGAGCAGTACTTC
CDR3: CASRSEGYEQYF

D: .
J: TRBJ1-2
V: TRBV5-1
size: .
DNA: TGCGCCAGCAGCTTGGATGGGAGCCCTACCTATGGCTACACCTTC
CDR3: CASSLDGSPTYGYTF

D: TRBD1
J: TRBJ2-2
V: TRBV29-1
size: .
DNA: TGCAGCGTTGCAGCACGGGACAGGGGGGCCGGGGAGCTGTTTTTT
CDR3: CSVAARDRGAGELFF

D: .
J: TRBJ1-1
V: TRBV29-1
size: .
DNA: TGCAGCGTTGGTACACCTGAAGCTTTCTTT
CDR3: CSVGTPEAFF

D: TRBD2
J: TRBJ2-1
V: TRBV12-5
size: .
DNA: TGTGCTAGTGGTTTGCCACGACTAGCGGGGGGGCAAGAGCAGTTCTTC
CDR3: CASGLPRLAGGQEQFF

D: TRBD2
J: TRBJ2-1
V: TRBV11-2
size: .
DNA: TGTGCCAGCAGCTTAAAGGGTATTCCAGCGGGGTACAATGAGCAGTTCTTC
CDR3: CASSLKGIPAGYNEQFF

D: .
J: TRBJ2-7
V: TRBV9
size: .
DNA: TGTGCCAGCAGCGGTGGCCGAACCTCCTACGAGCAGTACTTC
CDR3: CASSGGRTSYEQYF

D: .
J: TRBJ1-2
V: TRBV27
size: .
DNA: TGTGCCAGCAGTTTGAGATCGGGTGGAGCTAACTATGGCTACACCTTC
CDR3: CASSLRSGGANYGYTF

D: TRBD1
J: TRBJ1-2
V: TRBV14
size: .
DNA: TGTGCCAGCAGTCCAGGGGGCGGACGCTATGGCTACACCTTC
CDR3: CASSPGGGRYGYTF

D: TRBD1
J: TRBJ2-7
V: TRBV6-1
size: many
DNA: TGTGCCAGCAGGGGGACAGGATCCTTCTACGAGCAGTACTTC
CDR3: CASRGTGSFYEQYF

D: TRBD1
J: TRBJ1-3
V: TRBV5-1
size: once
DNA: TGCGCCAGCAGCTTGGAAGGGACAGGGAGACCTGGAAACACCATATATTTT
CDR3: CASSLEGTGRPGNTIYF

D: TRBD2
J: TRBJ2-3
V: TRBV7-7
size: .
DNA: TGTGCTAGCAGCTCCCGGCCCCCGCTAGCGGGAGTTATCGCGGATACGCAGTATTTT
CDR3: CASSSRPPLAGVIADTQYF

D: .
J: TRBJ2-1
V: TRBV30
size: .
DNA: TGTGCCTGGAGGCCCGCGCTCAATGAGCAGTTCTTC
CDR3: CAWRPALNEQFF

D: .
J: TRBJ2-2
V: TRBV7-2
size: .
DNA: TGTGCCAGCAGCTTACTTACAACCGGGGAGCTGTTTTTT
CDR3: CASSLLTTGELFF

D: .
J: TRBJ1-2
V: TRBV6-5
size: .
DNA: TGTGCCAGCAGTACATTGCAGGGAGGACGTGGCTACACCTTC
CDR3: CASSTLQGGRGYTF

D: TRBD1
J: TRBJ2-3
V: TRBV18
size: .
DNA: TGTGCCAGCTCACTTGACAGGGGGCGTGGGATAAGCACGAATACGCAGTATTTT
CDR3: CASSLDRGRGISTNTQYF

D: .
J: TRBJ2-2
V: TRBV9
size: .
DNA: TGTGCCAGCAGCGTGGGAGCGGTTCCGAACACCGGGGAGCTGTTTTTT
CDR3: CASSVGAVPNTGELFF

D: TRBD2
J: TRBJ2-1
V: TRBV9
size: .
DNA: TGTGCCAGCAGCGAGACTAGCGGGAGTGGTGGTGAGCAGTTCTTC
CDR3: CASSETSGSGGEQFF

D: .
J: TRBJ1-1
V: TRBV7-9
size: .
DNA: TGTGCCAGCAGCTTGCAGGTGAACACTGAAGCTTTCTTT
CDR3: CASSLQVNTEAFF

D: .
J: TRBJ1-2
V: TRBV19
size: .
DNA: TGTGCCAGTAGTATAGAGGCGCCCAGGGGCTACACCTTC
CDR3: CASSIEAPRGYTF

D: TRBD1
J: TRBJ2-1
V: TRBV27
size: .
DNA: TGTGCCAGCAGTTCCTTAACAGGGGGCGCAGGAGGTGAGCAGTTCTTC
CDR3: CASSSLTGGAGGEQFF

D: .
J: TRBJ1-5
V: TRBV7-8
size: .
DNA: TGTGCCAGCAGCCGTGTCCTCCCCAATCAGCCCCAGCATTTT
CDR3: CASSRVLPNQPQHF

D: .
J: TRBJ2-7
V: TRBV7-9
size: few
DNA: TGTGCCAGCAGCTTACCGGGACTTAACTACGAGCAGTACTTC
CDR3: CASSLPGLNYEQYF

D: .
J: TRBJ2-3
V: TRBV9
size: .
DNA: TGTGCCAGCAAGGACTCTACTACGCAGTATTTT
CDR3: CASKDSTTQYF

D: TRBD2
J: TRBJ2-1
V: TRBV7-3
size: .
DNA: TGTGCCAGCAGCTTTGGGACTAGCGGTCGCTACAATGAGCAGTTCTTC
CDR3: CASSFGTSGRYNEQFF

D: .
J: TRBJ2-5
V: TRBV29-1
size: few
DNA: TGCAGCGCCGCCAGGTGGGCGGGGGAGACCCAGTACTTC
CDR3: CSAARWAGETQYF

D: .
J: TRBJ2-7
V: TRBV7-8
size: .
DNA: TGTGCCAGCAGCCCGTTTCGGGGGACCTACGAGCAGTACTTC
CDR3: CASSPFRGTYEQYF

D: TRBD2
J: TRBJ2-7
V: TRBV11-2
size: .
DNA: TGTGCCAGCAGGCGGGAGCGGCTGAGCTCCTACGAGCAGTACTTC
CDR3: CASRRERLSSYEQYF

D: .
J: TRBJ2-6
V: TRBV30
size: .
DNA: TGTGCCTGGAGTGGTCCGAGGGCCCCTGGGGCCAACGTCCTGACTTTC
CDR3: CAWSGPRAPGANVLTF

D: TRBD1
J: TRBJ1-2
V: TRBV5-1
size: .
DNA: TGCGCCAGCAGCCCACAGGGGCTCGCCGCCAACTATGGCTACACCTTC
CDR3: CASSPQGLAANYGYTF

D: .
J: TRBJ2-5
V: TRBV2
size: once
DNA: TGTGCCAGCAGTGTTGGTAGCGGACTCGAAGAGACCCAGTACTTC
CDR3: CASSVGSGLEETQYF

D: TRBD1
J: TRBJ1-2
V: TRBV19
size: .
DNA: TGTGCCAGTAGCCGAACGGGACAGGGAGTAATTGTTTTAGGTGGCTACACCTTC
CDR3: CASSRTGQGVIVLGGYTF

D: TRBD2
J: TRBJ2-7
V: TRBV7-8
size: .
DNA: TGTGCCAGCAGCTTGGGACTAGCCTACGAGCAGTACTTC
CDR3: CASSLGLAYEQYF

D: .
J: TRBJ2-7
V: TRBV10-3
size: once
DNA: TGTGCCATCAGTGAGTCGAGGTTCTACGAGCAGTACTTC
CDR3: CAISESRFYEQYF

D: .
J: TRBJ2-1
V: TRBV7-9
size: .
DNA: TGTGCCAGCAGCCCCAGTGGGGGGAGACAAGGGCAGTTCTTC
CDR3: CASSPSGGRQGQFF

D: .
J: TRBJ1-4
V: TRBV7-8
size: .
DNA: TGTGCCAGCAGCCCCGACAGGACCCCACGAGAAAAACTGTTTTTT
CDR3: CASSPDRTPREKLFF

D: TRBD2
J: TRBJ2-3
V: TRBV10-1
size: .
DNA: TGCGCCAGCAGTGAGTCGGGACTAGCGGGATGGGTAGATACGCAGTATTTT
CDR3: CASSESGLAGWVDTQYF

D: TRBD1
J: TRBJ1-1
V: TRBV15
size: .
DNA: TGTGCCACCAGCAGAGACAGGGGGACTGAAGCTTTCTTT
CDR3: CATSRDRGTEAFF

D: TRBD1
J: TRBJ2-7
V: TRBV5-8
size: few
DNA: TGTGCCAGCAGCTTGGACAGGGGGCAGCACGAGCAGTACTTC
CDR3: CASSLDRGQHEQYF

D: .
J: TRBJ1-6
V: TRBV14
size: .
DNA: TGTGCCAGCAGCCAAGGACAGCTTAATTCACCCCTCCACTTT
CDR3: CASSQGQLNSPLHF

D: TRBD1
J: TRBJ2-2
V: TRBV6-6
size: .
DNA: TGTGCCAGCAAGGGGACAGGGGTATCGAACACCGGGGAGCTGTTTTTT
CDR3: CASKGTGVSNTGELFF

D: .
J: TRBJ2-7
V: TRBV5-1
size: .
DNA: TGCGCCAGCAGTCGGGTGAACGAGCAGTACTTC
CDR3: CASSRVNEQYF

D: TRBD2
J: TRBJ2-3
V: TRBV7-9
size: .
DNA: TGTGCCAGCAGCTTGGCGCCGCGGGGGGACACAGATACGCAGTATTTT
CDR3: CASSLAPRGDTDTQYF

D: .
J: TRBJ1-6
V: TRBV15
size: .
DNA: TGTGCCACCAGCAGACCCTCGGGTACACCCCTCCACTTT
CDR3: CATSRPSGTPLHF